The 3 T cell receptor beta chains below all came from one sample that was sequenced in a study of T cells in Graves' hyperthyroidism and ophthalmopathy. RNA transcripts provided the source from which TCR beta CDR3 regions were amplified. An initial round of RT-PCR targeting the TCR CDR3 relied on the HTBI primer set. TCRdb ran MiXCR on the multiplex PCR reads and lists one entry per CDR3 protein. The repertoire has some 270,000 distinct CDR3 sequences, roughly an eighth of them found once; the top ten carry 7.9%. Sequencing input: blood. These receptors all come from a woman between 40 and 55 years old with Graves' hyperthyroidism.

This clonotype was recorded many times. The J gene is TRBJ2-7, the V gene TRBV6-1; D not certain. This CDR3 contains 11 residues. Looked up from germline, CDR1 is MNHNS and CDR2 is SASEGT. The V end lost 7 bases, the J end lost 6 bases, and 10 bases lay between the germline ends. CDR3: CASKSAFEQYF. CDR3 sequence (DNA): TGTGCCAGCAAGTCGGCATTCGAGCAGTACTTC.

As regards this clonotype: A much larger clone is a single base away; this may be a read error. The CDR3 region has the DNA TGTGCCAGCACCCCAACTACTCCTACCTACAATGAGCAGCTCTTC. This codes for CASTPTTPTYNEQLF. The chain employs TRBV7-9 and TRBJ2-1; no reliable D call. The germline CDR1 and CDR2 sequences are SEHNR and FQNEAQ (reference sequence). CDR3 length equals 15 residues. The full variable domain, in which reference TRBV7-9 and TRBJ2-1 provide the parts outside the CDR3, is DTGVSQNPRHKITKRGQNVTFRCDPISEHNRLYWYRQTLGQGPEFLTYFQNEAQLEKSRLLSDRFSAERPKGSFSTLEIQRTEQGDSAMYLCASTPTTPTYNEQLFGPGTRLTVL.

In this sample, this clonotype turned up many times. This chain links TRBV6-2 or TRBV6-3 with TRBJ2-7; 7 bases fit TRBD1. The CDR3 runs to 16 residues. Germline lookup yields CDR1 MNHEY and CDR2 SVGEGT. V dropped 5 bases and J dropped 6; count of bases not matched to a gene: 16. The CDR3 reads CASSRHFTGDGREQYF. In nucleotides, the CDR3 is TGTGCCAGCAGTCGACACTTTACAGGGGACGGGCGCGAGCAGTACTTC.